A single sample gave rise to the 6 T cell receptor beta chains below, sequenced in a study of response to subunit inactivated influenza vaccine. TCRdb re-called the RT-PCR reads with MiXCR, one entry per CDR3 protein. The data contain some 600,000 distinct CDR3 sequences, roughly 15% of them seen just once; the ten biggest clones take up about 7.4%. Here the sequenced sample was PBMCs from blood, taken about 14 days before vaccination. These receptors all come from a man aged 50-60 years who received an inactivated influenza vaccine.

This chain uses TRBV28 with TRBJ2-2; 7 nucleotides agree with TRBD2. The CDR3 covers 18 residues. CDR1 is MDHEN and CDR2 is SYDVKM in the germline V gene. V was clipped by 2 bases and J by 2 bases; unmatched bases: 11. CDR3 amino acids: CASSLKIGDYLNTGELFF. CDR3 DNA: TGTGCCAGCAGTTTAAAGATAGGGGACTACCTAAACACCGGGGAGCTGTTTTTT.

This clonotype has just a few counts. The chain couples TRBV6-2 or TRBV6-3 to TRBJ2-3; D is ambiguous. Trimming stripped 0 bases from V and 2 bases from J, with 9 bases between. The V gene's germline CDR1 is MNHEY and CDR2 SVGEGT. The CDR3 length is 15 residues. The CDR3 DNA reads TGTGCCAGCAGTTACTCGATCAGGCACACAGATACGCAGTATTTT. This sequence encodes CASSYSIRHTDTQYF.

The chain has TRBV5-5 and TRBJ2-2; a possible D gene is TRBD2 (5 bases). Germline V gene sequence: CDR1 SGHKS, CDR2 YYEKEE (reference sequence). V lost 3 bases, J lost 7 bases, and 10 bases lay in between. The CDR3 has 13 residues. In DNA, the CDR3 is TGTGCCAGCAGCTGGGAGAATTTCGGGGAGCTGTTTTTT. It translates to CASSWENFGELFF.

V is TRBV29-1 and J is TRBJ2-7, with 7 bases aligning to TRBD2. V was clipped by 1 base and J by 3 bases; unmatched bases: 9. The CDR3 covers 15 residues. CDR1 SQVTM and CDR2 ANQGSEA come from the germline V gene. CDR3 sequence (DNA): TGCAGCGTTGAAGTGGCGGGGGTGGGCGGCTACGAGCAGTACTTC. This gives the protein CSVEVAGVGGYEQYF.

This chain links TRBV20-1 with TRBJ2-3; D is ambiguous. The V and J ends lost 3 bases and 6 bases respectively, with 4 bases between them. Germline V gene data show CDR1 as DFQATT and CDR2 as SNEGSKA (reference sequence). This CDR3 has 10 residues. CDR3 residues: CSASLDTQYF. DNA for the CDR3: TGCAGTGCTAGCCTGGATACGCAGTATTTT.

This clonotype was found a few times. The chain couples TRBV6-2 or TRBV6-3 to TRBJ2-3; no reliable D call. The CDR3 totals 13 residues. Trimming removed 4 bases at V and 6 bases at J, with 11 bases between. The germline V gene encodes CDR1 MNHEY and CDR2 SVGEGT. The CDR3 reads CASSSLAVDTQYF. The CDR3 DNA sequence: TGTGCCAGCAGTTCCCTCGCCGTGGATACGCAGTATTTT.